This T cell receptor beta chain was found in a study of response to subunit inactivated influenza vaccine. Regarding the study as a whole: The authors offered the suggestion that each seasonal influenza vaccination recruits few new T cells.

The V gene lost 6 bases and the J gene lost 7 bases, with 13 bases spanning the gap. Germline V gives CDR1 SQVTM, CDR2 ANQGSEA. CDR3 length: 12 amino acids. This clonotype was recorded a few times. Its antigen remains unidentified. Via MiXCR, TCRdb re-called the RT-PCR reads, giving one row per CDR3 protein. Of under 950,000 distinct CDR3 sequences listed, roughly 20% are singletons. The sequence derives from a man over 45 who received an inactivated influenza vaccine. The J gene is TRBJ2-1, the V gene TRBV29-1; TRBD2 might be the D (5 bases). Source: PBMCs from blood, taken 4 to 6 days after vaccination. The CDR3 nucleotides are TGCAGCGTGGGAACGGGCGGGAATGAGCAGTTCTTC. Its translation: CSVGTGGNEQFF.